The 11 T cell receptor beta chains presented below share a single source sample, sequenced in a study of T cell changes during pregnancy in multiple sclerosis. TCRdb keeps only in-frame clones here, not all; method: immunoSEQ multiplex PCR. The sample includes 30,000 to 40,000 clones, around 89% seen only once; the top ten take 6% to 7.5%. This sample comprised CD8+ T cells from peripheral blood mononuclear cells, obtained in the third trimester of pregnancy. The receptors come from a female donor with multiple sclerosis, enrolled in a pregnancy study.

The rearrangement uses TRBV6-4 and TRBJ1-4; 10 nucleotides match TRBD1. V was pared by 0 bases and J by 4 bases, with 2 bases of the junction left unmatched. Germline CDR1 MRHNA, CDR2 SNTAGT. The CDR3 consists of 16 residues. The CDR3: CASSDSDRGVNEKLFF. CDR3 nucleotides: TGTGCCAGCAGTGACTCGGACAGGGGGGTTAATGAAAAACTGTTTTTT.

As DNA, the CDR3 is TGTGCCAGTAGTACAAGGGACAGATTACAATATGGCTACACCTTC. Amino acid sequence: CASSTRDRLQYGYTF. The V gene is TRBV19, the J gene TRBJ1-2, with TRBD1 matching over 7 bases. The CDR3 spans 15 residues. Per germline, CDR1 LNHDA and CDR2 SQIVND (reference sequence). V shed 4 bases and J 5 bases; nucleotides not matched to a gene: 10.

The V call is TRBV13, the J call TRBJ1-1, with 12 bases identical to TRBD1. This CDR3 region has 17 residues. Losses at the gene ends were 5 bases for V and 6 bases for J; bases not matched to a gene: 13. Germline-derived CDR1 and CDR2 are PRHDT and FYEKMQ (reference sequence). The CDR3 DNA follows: TGTGCCAGCAGCCATGCTAGGGACAGGGGGCCGACGGCTGAAGCTTTCTTT. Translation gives CASSHARDRGPTAEAFF. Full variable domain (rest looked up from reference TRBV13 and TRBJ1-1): AAGVIQSPRHLIKEKRETATLKCYPIPRHDTVYWYQQGPGQDPQFLISFYEKMQSDKGSIPDRFSAQQFSDYHSELNMSSLELGDSALYFCASSHARDRGPTAEAFFGQGTRLTVV.

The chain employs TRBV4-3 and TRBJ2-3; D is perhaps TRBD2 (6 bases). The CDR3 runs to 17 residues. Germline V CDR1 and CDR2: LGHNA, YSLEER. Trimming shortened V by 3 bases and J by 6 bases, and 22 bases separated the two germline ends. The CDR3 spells CASSQSWGDQTSDTQYF. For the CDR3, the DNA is TGCGCCAGCAGCCAGTCTTGGGGGGATCAGACGTCCGATACGCAGTATTTT.

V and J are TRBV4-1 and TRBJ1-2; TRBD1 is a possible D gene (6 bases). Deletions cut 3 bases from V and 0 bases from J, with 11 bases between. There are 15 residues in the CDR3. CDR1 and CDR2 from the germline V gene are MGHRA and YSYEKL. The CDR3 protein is CASSHGQTTNYGYTF. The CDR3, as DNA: TGCGCCAGCAGCCACGGACAGACCACTAACTATGGCTACACCTTC.

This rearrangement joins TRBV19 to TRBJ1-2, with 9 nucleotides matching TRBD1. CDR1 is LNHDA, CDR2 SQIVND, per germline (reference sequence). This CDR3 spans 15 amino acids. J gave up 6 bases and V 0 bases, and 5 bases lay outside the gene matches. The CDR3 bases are TGTGCCAGTAGTATAGATCCCGGGACAGGGCATGGCTACACCTTC. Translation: CASSIDPGTGHGYTF.

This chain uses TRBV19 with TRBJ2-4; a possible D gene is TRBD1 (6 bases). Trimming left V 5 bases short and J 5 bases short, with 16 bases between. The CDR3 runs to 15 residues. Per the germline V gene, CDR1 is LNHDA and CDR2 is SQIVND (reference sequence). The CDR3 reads CASSDEQGSQNIQYF. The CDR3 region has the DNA TGTGCCAGTAGTGATGAACAGGGTTCCCAAAACATTCAGTACTTC.

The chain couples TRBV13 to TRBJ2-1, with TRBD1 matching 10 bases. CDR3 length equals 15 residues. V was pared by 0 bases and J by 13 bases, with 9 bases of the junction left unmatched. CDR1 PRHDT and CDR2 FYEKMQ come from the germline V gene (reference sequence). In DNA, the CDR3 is TGTGCCAGCAGCTTAGGGGGGGGACAGGGGAAGGACCAGTTCTTC. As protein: CASSLGGGQGKDQFF.

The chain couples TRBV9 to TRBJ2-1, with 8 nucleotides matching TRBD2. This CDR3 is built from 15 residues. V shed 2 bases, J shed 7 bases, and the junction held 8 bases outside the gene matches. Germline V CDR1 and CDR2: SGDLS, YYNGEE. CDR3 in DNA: TGTGCCAGCAGCGTGGGGGCGGGGGGTCAGAATGAGCAGTTCTTC. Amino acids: CASSVGAGGQNEQFF. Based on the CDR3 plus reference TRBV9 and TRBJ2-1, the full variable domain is DSGVTQTPKHLITATGQRVTLRCSPRSGDLSVYWYQQSLDQGLQFLIQYYNGEERAKGNILERFSAQQFPDLHSELNLSSLELGDSALYFCASSVGAGGQNEQFFGPGTRLTVL.

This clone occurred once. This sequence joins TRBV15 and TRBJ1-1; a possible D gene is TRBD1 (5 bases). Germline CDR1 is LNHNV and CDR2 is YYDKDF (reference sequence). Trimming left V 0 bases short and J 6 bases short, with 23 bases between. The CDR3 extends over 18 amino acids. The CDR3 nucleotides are TGTGCCACCAGCAGAGACTCCCCCGGGGGGTGGGGAGCGGCTGAAGCTTTCTTT. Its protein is CATSRDSPGGWGAAEAFF.

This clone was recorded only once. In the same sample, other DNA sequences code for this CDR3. In DNA form, the CDR3 reads TGTGCCAGCAGCGTCGGGGGGAGCTCCTACGAGCAGTACTTC. It encodes CASSVGGSSYEQYF. The chain carries TRBV9 and TRBJ2-7; 7 bases are shared with TRBD2. The CDR3 is made up of 14 amino acids. Trimming removed 2 bases from V and 0 bases from J; junction bases left unmatched: 2. Germline-derived CDR1 and CDR2 are SGDLS and YYNGEE.